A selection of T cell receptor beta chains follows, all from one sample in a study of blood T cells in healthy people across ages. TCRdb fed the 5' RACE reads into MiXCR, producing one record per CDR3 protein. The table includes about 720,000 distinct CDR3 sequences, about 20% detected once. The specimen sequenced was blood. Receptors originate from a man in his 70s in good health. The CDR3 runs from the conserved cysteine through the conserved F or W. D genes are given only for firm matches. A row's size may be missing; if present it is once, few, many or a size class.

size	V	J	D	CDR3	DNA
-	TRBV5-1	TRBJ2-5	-	CASSSKTTAQETQYF	TGCGCCAGCAGCTCCAAGACTACCGCGCAAGAGACCCAGTACTTC
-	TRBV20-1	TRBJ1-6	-	CSAYQGQSSPLHF	TGCAGTGCCTATCAAGGGCAGAGTTCACCCCTCCACTTT
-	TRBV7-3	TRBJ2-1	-	CASSRDSSAYNEQFF	TGTGCCAGCAGCCGAGACTCCTCGGCCTACAATGAGCAGTTCTTC
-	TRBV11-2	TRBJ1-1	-	CASSWGFMNTEAFF	TGTGCCAGCAGCTGGGGGTTTATGAACACTGAAGCTTTCTTT
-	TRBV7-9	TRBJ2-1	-	CASSFSGQRRHNEQFF	TGTGCCAGCAGCTTCTCCGGCCAGCGGCGTCACAATGAGCAGTTCTTC
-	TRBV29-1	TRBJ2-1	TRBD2	CSVDGGRKVNEQFF	TGCAGCGTTGACGGCGGGAGGAAGGTCAATGAGCAGTTCTTC
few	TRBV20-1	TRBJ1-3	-	CSASRQGGGNTIYF	TGCAGTGCTAGTCGGCAGGGTGGTGGAAACACCATATATTTT
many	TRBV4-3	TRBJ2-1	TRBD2	CASSQEMRLAGVFEQFF	TGCGCCAGCAGCCAAGAAATGAGACTAGCGGGAGTGTTTGAGCAGTTCTTC
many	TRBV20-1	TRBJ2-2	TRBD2	CSAISSRTSGGEGNTGELFF	TGCAGTGCTATCTCCTCTCGGACTAGCGGGGGGGAAGGGAACACCGGGGAGCTGTTTTTT
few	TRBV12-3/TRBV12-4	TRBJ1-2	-	CASSLQHNYGYTF	TGTGCCAGCAGCCTTCAACACAACTATGGCTACACCTTC
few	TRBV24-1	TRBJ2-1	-	CATSGPSYNEQFF	TGTGCCACCTCGGGACCAAGCTACAATGAGCAGTTCTTC
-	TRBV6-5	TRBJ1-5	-	CASRKGQNSNQPQHF	TGTGCCAGCAGGAAGGGACAAAATAGCAATCAGCCCCAGCATTTT
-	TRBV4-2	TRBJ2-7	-	CASSQDLGSVLGEQYF	TGTGCCAGCAGCCAAGATCTTGGGTCCGTTCTGGGAGAGCAGTACTTC
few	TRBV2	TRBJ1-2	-	CASTRTEYRYGYTF	TGTGCCAGCACCCGGACCGAGTACAGATATGGCTACACCTTC
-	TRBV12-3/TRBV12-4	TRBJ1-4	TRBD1	CASTLGTGSEKLFF	TGTGCCAGCACCTTGGGGACAGGGAGTGAAAAACTGTTTTTT
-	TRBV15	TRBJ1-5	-	CATSRMTGGNQPQHF	TGTGCCACCAGCAGAATGACAGGCGGCAATCAGCCCCAGCATTTT
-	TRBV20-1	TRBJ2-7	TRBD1	CSVNRGSYEQYF	TGCAGTGTTAACAGGGGCTCCTACGAGCAGTACTTC
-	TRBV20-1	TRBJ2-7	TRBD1	CSARVKQGPYEQYF	TGCAGTGCTAGAGTGAAACAGGGGCCCTACGAGCAGTACTTC
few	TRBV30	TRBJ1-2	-	CAWGPQRGYGYTF	TGTGCCTGGGGACCCCAACGTGGCTATGGCTACACCTTC
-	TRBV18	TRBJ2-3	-	CASSPTQSSTDTQYF	TGTGCCAGCTCACCTACCCAGTCTAGCACAGATACGCAGTATTTT
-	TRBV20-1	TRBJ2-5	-	CSARVLGLKETQYF	TGCAGTGCTAGAGTCCTTGGACTGAAAGAGACCCAGTACTTC
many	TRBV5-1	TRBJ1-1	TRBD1	CASSYRTGGASGRNTEAFF	TGCGCCAGCAGCTACAGGACAGGGGGCGCGAGTGGTAGGAACACTGAAGCTTTCTTT
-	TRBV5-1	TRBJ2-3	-	CASSSLPSSADTQYF	TGCGCCAGCAGCTCCCTTCCTAGTTCAGCCGATACGCAGTATTTT
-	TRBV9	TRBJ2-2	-	CASSTSKSSTGELFF	TGTGCCAGCAGCACCAGTAAGAGTAGCACCGGGGAGCTGTTTTTT
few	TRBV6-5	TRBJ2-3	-	CASRNPSTDTQYF	TGTGCCAGCAGAAACCCTAGCACAGATACGCAGTATTTT
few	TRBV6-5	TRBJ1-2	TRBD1	CASSYSGTGERIYGYTF	TGTGCCAGCAGTTACAGTGGGACAGGTGAAAGAATCTATGGCTACACCTTC
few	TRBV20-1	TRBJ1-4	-	CSARARQATNEKLFF	TGCAGTGCTAGAGCCCGACAGGCAACTAATGAAAAACTGTTTTTT
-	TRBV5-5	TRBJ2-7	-	CASSSPSSRGTYEQYF	TGTGCCAGCAGCTCCCCATCTAGCAGGGGCACCTACGAGCAGTACTTC
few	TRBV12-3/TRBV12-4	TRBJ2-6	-	CASSFFVGSGANVLTF	TGTGCCAGCAGTTTCTTCGTAGGCTCTGGGGCCAACGTCCTGACTTTC
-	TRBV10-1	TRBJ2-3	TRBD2	CASSDVAGGKDTQYF	TGCGCCAGCAGTGATGTAGCGGGGGGGAAAGATACGCAGTATTTT
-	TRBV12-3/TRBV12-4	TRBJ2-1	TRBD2	CASSWGTSGAAVPFF	TGTGCCAGCAGTTGGGGGACTAGCGGGGCCGCTGTGCCGTTCTTC
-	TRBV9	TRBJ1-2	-	CASKSLEGYTF	TGTGCCAGCAAGAGTCTGGAAGGCTACACCTTC
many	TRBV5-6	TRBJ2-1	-	CASSLLGPSYNEQFF	TGTGCCAGCAGCTTGTTGGGGCCTTCCTACAATGAGCAGTTCTTC
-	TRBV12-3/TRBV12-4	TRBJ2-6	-	CASSFPRTGANVLTF	TGTGCCAGCAGTTTTCCAAGAACTGGGGCCAACGTCCTGACTTTC
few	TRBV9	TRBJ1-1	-	CASSVVGVTEAFF	TGTGCCAGCAGCGTAGTGGGGGTAACTGAAGCTTTCTTT
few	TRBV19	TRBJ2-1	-	CASSIQRNEQFF	TGTGCCAGTAGTATTCAGCGCAATGAGCAGTTCTTC
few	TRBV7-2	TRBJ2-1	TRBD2	CASSRSGNSYNEQFF	TGTGCCAGCAGCCGTAGCGGGAACTCCTACAATGAGCAGTTCTTC
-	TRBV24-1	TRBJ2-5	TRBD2	CATSDAGTSGRRTQYF	TGTGCCACCAGTGATGCAGGGACTAGCGGGAGAAGGACCCAGTACTTC
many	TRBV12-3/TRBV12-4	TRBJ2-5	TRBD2	CASRPGLAGAQETQYF	TGTGCCAGCAGGCCTGGACTAGCGGGTGCCCAAGAGACCCAGTACTTC
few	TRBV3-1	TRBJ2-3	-	CASSQLGSNTDTQYF	TGTGCCAGCAGCCAATTGGGGTCTAACACAGATACGCAGTATTTT
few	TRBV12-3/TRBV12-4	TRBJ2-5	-	CASSFSVVGETQYF	TGTGCCAGCAGTTTTTCGGTAGTGGGTGAGACCCAGTACTTC
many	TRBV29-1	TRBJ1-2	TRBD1	CSVTTGTATNYGYTF	TGCAGCGTCACTACCGGGACAGCCACTAACTATGGCTACACCTTC
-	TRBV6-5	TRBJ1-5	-	CASSYSRGAQPQHF	TGTGCCAGCAGTTACTCGAGGGGTGCTCAGCCCCAGCATTTT
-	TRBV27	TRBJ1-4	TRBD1	CASSPYDRVREKLFF	TGTGCCAGCAGTCCTTACGACAGGGTCCGTGAAAAACTGTTTTTT
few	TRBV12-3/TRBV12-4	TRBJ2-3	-	CASTPGPYRSTDTQYF	TGTGCCAGCACCCCCGGCCCATACCGGAGCACAGATACGCAGTATTTT
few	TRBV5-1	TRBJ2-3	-	CASSLEATGFTDTQYF	TGCGCCAGCAGCTTGGAGGCGACAGGATTTACAGATACGCAGTATTTT
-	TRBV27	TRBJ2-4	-	CASSTGLSKNIQYF	TGTGCCAGCAGTACCGGATTGAGCAAAAACATTCAGTACTTC
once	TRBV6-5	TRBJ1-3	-	CASSYASEAGNTIYF	TGTGCCAGCAGTTACGCCTCGGAAGCTGGAAACACCATATATTTT
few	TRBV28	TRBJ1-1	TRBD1	CASSLFSTGFMNTEAFF	TGTGCCAGCAGTTTATTTTCGACAGGGTTTATGAACACTGAAGCTTTCTTT
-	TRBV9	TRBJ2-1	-	CASSVVAGNNEQFF	TGTGCCAGCAGCGTAGTGGCTGGAAACAATGAGCAGTTCTTC
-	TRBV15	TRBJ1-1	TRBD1	CATSRRQGFMNTEAFF	TGTGCCACCAGCAGGAGACAGGGGTTTATGAACACTGAAGCTTTCTTT